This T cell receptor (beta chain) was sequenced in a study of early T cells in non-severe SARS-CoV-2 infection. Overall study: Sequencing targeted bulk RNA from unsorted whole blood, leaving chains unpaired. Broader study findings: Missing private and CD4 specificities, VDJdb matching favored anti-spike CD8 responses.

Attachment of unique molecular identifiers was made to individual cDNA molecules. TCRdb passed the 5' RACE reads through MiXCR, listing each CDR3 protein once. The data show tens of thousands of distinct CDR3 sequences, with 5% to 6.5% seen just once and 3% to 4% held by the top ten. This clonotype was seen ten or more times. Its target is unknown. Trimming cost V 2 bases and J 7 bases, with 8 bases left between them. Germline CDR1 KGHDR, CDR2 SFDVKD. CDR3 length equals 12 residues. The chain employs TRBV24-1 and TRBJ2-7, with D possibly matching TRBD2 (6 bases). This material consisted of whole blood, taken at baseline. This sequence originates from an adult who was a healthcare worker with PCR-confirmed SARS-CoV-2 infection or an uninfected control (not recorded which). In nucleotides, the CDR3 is TGTGCCACCAGTGATTCCCGGGGGGAGCAGTACTTC. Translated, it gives CATSDSRGEQYF.